The 10 T cell receptor beta chains below all came from one sample that was sequenced in a study of T-cell reconstitution after alpha-beta-depleted transplantation in children (dated by TCRdb to about 2016). Libraries came from PCR. The listed sequencing device is Illumina HiSeq 2500. TCR library preparation used molecular barcoding, with unique molecular identifiers applied to normalize quantification of the TCRbeta repertoire. Starting from the raw public reads, TCRdb applied fastp trimming at Q25, assembled clones with MiXCR and retained in-frame beta chains. Under each unique CDR3 protein, matching rows form one entry showing the most common genes and DNA. For this sample there are 700,000 to 850,000 distinct CDR3 sequences; about 15% appear just once. Roughly 4.8% of the sample comes from the top ten. Read against the paper, the sample's treatment or condition label means: allogeneic hematopoietic cell transplantation with graft depleted of TCRalphabeta T cells and CD19 B cells.

Sequencing used PBMCs, mostly from graft donor cells, obtained 360 days after TCRalphabeta/CD19-depleted stem cell transplant. The receptors originated from a male patient aged 10 to 17 who had a stem cell transplant for acute lymphoblastic leukemia, so the T cells may come from the graft donor.

The chain links TRBV12-3 or TRBV12-4 to TRBJ2-2; no firm D call. The length of the CDR3 is 14 residues. V gave up 3 bases and J gave up 4 bases, with 9 bases separating them. The CDR3 DNA follows: TGTGCCAGCAGTTTTTACGGAGCCACCGGGGAGCTGTTTTTT. Translating it yields CASSFYGATGELFF.

This clonotype was counted only a few times. The gene calls are TRBV6-5 and TRBJ1-2; 11 nucleotides agree with TRBD1. The CDR3 consists of 16 residues. The germline V gene encodes CDR1 MNHEY and CDR2 SVGAGI. J gave up 2 bases and V 4 bases, and 6 bases lay outside the gene matches. The CDR3 DNA reads as TGTGCCAGCAGTTCGACCGGGACAGGGGGAAACTATGGCTACACCTTC. It encodes CASSSTGTGGNYGYTF.

This rearrangement joins TRBV29-1 to TRBJ1-1; D possibly corresponds to TRBD1 (5 bases). CDR1 SQVTM and CDR2 ANQGSEA come from the germline V gene. The CDR3 loop spans 14 amino acids. Trimming removed 0 bases at V and 1 base at J, with 9 bases between. The DNA for the CDR3 is TGCAGCGTTGAAGATACGGGGGGGAACACTGAAGCTTTCTTT. This translates into CSVEDTGGNTEAFF.

The CDR3 region has the DNA TGTGCCACCAGGGGGAGGGGGTCGATGGGCTACAATGAGCAGTTCTTC. This encodes CATRGRGSMGYNEQFF. The chain links TRBV15 to TRBJ2-1; D is perhaps TRBD2 (7 bases). CDR3 length equals 16 residues. Trimming cost V 6 bases and J 3 bases, with 18 bases left between them. Germline lookup yields CDR1 LNHNV and CDR2 YYDKDF (reference sequence).

In DNA form, the CDR3 reads TGTGCCAGCAGCAGCGGACTAGTCTGCAGAGATACGCAGTATTTT. This gives the protein CASSSGLVCRDTQYF. V is TRBV4-2 and J is TRBJ2-3; TRBD2 matches 7 bases. Germline loops: CDR1 LGHNA, CDR2 YNFKEQ. With V trimmed by 5 bases and J by 5 bases, 10 bases remained unmatched. This CDR3 is 15 amino acids long.

The J gene is TRBJ2-3, the V gene TRBV27; 10 bases agree with TRBD2. The CDR3 loop spans 17 amino acids. Germline V gene lookup returns CDR1 MNHEY and CDR2 SMNVEV (reference sequence). Trimming at V came to 4 bases and at J to 4 bases, leaving 11 bases not matched to a gene. CDR3 nucleotides: TGTGCCAGCAGTTCCCCGAAGCGGGAGGGCCGCGCAGATACGCAGTATTTT. It yields the protein CASSSPKREGRADTQYF.

This clonotype was found a few times. The chain has TRBV25-1 and TRBJ2-1, with D possibly being TRBD1 or TRBD2 (5 bases each). Germline V CDR1 and CDR2: MGHDK, SYGVNS. Trimming cost V 3 bases and J 5 bases, with 14 bases left between them. The length of the CDR3 is 15 residues. CDR3 bases: TGTGCCAGCAGTGAGATGGGGACGGTCAACAATGAGCAGTTCTTC. It is translated as CASSEMGTVNNEQFF.

The chain employs TRBV12-3 or TRBV12-4 and TRBJ2-1; D unresolved. V was shortened by 6 bases and J by 8 bases, with 23 bases between the two germline ends. CDR3 length: 16 amino acids. Here the CDR3 reads CASSPTLTSEVDEQFF. As DNA, the CDR3 is TGTGCCAGCAGCCCCACCCTCACGTCGGAAGTGGATGAGCAGTTCTTC.

This clonotype was recorded many times. This chain joins TRBV12-3 or TRBV12-4 and TRBJ2-7; D unresolved. This CDR3 region has 13 residues. V was pared by 3 bases and J by 2 bases, with 8 bases between. The CDR3 sequence is CASSFDTPYEQYF. For the CDR3, the DNA is TGTGCCAGCAGTTTCGACACCCCCTACGAGCAGTACTTC.

This clonotype was counted a few times. The chain carries TRBV25-1 and TRBJ2-5; D perhaps matches TRBD2 (5 bases). The length of the CDR3 is 13 residues. CDR1 is MGHDK, CDR2 SYGVNS, per germline. The germline V and J ends were trimmed by 5 bases and 4 bases, with 11 bases remaining between them. This CDR3 reads CASSWERVETQYF. As DNA, the CDR3 is TGTGCCAGCAGTTGGGAGAGGGTAGAGACCCAGTACTTC.